This TCR beta chain is drawn from a study of CD8+ T cells in alopecia areata. Starting from PBMCs, sorting isolated CD4+ and CD8+ T cells. Study findings and constraints: Scalp sequencing also captures normal skin's resident alphabeta T cells. In lesional scalp, particularly from alopecia totalis/universalis, clonality was higher than in normal scalp.

Extracted RNA was reverse transcribed, and the resulting cDNA served as sequencing template. Some clones are missing from TCRdb's copy, which holds only in-frame ones; the method was immunoSEQ multiplex PCR. The top ten clones hold around 2.7% of a sample with fewer than 150,000 clones, 55% to 70% of them seen once. For this clone: Its cognate antigen is unknown.

Germline V gene lookup returns CDR1 SGHDT and CDR2 YYEEEE. Between the trimmed V and J ends, which lost 1 base and 6 bases, there was a span of 13 bases. This CDR3 contains 14 residues. Sequenced input: CD4+ T cells sorted from blood. The V gene is TRBV5-6, the J gene TRBJ2-5, with D possibly being TRBD1 or TRBD2 (5 bases each). The source of this sequence is a human donor in good health. The CDR3 nucleotides read TGTGCCAGCAGCTTGTCAGGGACGGTGCAGACCCAGTACTTC. Translation gives CASSLSGTVQTQYF.